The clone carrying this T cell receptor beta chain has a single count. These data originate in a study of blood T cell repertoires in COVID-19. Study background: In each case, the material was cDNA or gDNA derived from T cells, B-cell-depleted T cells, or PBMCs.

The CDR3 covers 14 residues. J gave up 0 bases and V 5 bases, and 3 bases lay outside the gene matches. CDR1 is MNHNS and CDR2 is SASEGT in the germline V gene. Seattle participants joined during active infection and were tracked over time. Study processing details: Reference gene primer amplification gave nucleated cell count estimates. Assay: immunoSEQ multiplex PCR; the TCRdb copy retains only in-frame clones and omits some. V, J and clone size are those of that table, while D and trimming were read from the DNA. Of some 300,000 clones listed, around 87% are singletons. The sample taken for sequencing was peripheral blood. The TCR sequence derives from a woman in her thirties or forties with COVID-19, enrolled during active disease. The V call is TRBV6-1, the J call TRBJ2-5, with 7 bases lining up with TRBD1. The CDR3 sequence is CASSWTGYQETQYF. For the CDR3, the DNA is TGTGCCAGCAGTTGGACAGGTTACCAAGAGACCCAGTACTTC.